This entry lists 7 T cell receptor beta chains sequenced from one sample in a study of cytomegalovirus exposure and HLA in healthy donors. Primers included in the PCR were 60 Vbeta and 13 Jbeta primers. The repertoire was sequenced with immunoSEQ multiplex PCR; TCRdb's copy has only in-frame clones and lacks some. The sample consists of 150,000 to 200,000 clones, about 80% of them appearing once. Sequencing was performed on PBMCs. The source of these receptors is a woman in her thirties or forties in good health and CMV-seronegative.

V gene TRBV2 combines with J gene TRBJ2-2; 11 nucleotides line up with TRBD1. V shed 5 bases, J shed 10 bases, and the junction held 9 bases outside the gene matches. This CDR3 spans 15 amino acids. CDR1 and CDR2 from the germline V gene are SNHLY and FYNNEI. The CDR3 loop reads CASSLGQGGEEELFF. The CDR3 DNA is TGTGCCAGCAGTTTGGGACAGGGGGGGGAAGAGGAGCTGTTTTTT. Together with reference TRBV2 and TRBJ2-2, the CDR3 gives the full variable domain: EPEVTQTPSHQVTQMGQEVILRCVPISNHLYFYWYRQILGQKVEFLVSFYNNEISEKSEIFDDQFSVERPDGSNFTLKIRSTKLEDSAMYFCASSLGQGGEEELFFGEGSRLTVL.

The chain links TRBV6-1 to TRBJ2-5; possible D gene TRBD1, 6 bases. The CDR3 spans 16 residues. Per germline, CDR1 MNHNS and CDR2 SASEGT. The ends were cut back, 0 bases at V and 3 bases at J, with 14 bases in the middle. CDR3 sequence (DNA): TGTGCCAGCAGTGAAGCGCTCGGGACATTGGAAGAGACCCAGTACTTC. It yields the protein CASSEALGTLEETQYF.

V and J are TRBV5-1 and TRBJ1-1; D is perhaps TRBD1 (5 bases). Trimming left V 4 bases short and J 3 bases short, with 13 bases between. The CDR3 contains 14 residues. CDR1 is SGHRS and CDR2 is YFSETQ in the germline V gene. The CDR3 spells CASSPNLRDTEAFF. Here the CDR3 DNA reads TGCGCCAGCAGCCCTAACCTCAGGGACACTGAAGCTTTCTTT. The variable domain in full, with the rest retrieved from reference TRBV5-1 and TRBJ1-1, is KAGVTQTPRYLIKTRGQQVTLSCSPISGHRSVSWYQQTPGQGLQFLFEYFSETQRNKGNFPGRFSGRQFSNSRSEMNVSTLELGDSALYLCASSPNLRDTEAFFGQGTRLTVV.

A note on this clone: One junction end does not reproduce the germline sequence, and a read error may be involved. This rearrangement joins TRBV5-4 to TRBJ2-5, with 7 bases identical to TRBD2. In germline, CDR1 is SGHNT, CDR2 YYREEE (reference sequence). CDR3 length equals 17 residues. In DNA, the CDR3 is TGTGCCAGCAGTTTGGGACTACCCGAGACAAACCAAGAGACCCAGTACTTC. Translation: CASSLGLPETNQETQYF.

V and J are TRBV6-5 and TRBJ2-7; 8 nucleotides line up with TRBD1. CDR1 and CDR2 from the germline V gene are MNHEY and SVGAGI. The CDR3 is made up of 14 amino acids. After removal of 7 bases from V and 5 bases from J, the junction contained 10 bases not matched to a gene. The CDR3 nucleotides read TGTGCCAGCATGGCCGGACAGGGAAGCCACGAGCAGTACTTC. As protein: CASMAGQGSHEQYF.

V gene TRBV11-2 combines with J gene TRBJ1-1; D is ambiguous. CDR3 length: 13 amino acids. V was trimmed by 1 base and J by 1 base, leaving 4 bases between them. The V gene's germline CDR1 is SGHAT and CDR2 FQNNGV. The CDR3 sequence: CASSLGGNTEAFF. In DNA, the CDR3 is TGTGCCAGCAGCTTAGGAGGGAACACTGAAGCTTTCTTT.

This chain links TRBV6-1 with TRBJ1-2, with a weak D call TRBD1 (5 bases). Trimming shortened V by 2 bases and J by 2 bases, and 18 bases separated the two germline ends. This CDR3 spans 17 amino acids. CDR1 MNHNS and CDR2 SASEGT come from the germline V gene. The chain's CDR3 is CASSEPVRRVLNYGYTF. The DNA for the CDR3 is TGTGCCAGCAGTGAACCTGTACGCAGGGTTTTGAACTATGGCTACACCTTC.